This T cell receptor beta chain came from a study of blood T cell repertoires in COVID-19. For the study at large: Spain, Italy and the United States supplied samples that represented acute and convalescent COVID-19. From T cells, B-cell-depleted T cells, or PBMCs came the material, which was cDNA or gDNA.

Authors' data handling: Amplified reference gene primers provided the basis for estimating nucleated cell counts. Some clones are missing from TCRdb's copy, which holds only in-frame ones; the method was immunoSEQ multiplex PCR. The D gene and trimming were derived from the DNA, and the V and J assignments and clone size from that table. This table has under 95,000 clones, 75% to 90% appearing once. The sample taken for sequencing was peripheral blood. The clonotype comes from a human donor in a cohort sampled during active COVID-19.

The DNA of the CDR3 is TGTGCCAGCAGTCGGCTTCCTTACAGGGCCGGCACCGGGGAGCTGTTTTTT. Translated, it gives CASSRLPYRAGTGELFF. The V call is TRBV28, the J call TRBJ2-2; D perhaps matches TRBD1 (6 bases). From germline, CDR1 is MDHEN and CDR2 SYDVKM. The CDR3 is made up of 17 amino acids. Trimming removed 5 bases from V and 4 bases from J, with 20 bases in between.